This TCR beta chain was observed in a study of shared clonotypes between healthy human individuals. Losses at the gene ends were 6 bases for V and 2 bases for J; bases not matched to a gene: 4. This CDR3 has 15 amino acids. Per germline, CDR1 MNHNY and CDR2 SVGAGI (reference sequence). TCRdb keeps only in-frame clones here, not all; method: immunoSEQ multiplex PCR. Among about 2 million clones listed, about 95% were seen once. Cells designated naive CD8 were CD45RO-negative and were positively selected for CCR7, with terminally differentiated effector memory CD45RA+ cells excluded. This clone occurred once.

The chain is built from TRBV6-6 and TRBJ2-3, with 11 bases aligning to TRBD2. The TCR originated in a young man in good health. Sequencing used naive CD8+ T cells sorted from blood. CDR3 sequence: CASSMTSGVTDTQYF. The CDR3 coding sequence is TGTGCCAGCAGCATGACTAGCGGGGTCACAGATACGCAGTATTTT.